The clone carrying this TCR beta chain has a handful of counts. Using unique molecular identifiers, the investigators prepared the TCRbeta library. TCRdb re-derived calls from the PCR reads in MiXCR, one entry per CDR3 protein. In the table there are about 490,000 distinct CDR3 sequences, about 10% of which are singletons. This record belongs to a study of T-cell reconstitution after alpha-beta-depleted transplantation in children. V lost 1 base and J lost 5; bases outside the gene matches: 5. The V gene's germline CDR1 is LNHNV and CDR2 YYDKDF (reference sequence). This CDR3 is 15 amino acids long. This chain links TRBV15 with TRBJ2-1, with TRBD2 matching over 7 bases. The sequencing used PBMCs, collected before TCRalphabeta/CD19-depleted stem cell transplant. The TCR sequence derives from a child aged 2-15 years with inherited bone marrow failure, due to receive a stem cell transplant. The CDR3 sequence is CATSRAPSGNNEQFF. The CDR3 DNA reads as TGTGCCACCAGCAGAGCACCTAGCGGAAACAATGAGCAGTTCTTC.